This T cell receptor beta chain was sequenced during a study of regulatory T cells in long-lasting Graves disease. To make TCR beta libraries, researchers used iRepertoire HTBI primers and Arm-PCR of CDR3 regions. TCRdb used MiXCR to reprocess the multiplex PCR reads, holding one entry per CDR3 protein. This sample has over 300,000 distinct CDR3 sequences, with about 14% found just once. The time point is: newly diagnosed GD, antithyroid drugs for less than 3 months. Generation of the TCR library employed RNA extracted from PBMCs. Staff drew roughly 10 milliliters of peripheral blood into EDTA tubes. This CDR3 has 13 residues. Trimming removed 1 base at V and 7 bases at J, with 9 bases between. Germline V CDR1 and CDR2: SGDLS, YYNGEE. This clonotype showed up just a few times. The antigen is unknown. Points from the study as a whole: Favored gene segments in persistent disease were TRBV28, TRBJ1-2 and TRBJ2-5.

V gene TRBV9 combines with J gene TRBJ2-1; D not certain. This TCR derives from a female donor with Graves disease. The source was peripheral blood mononuclear cells (PBMCs), collected at new diagnosis, from a patient treated with antithyroid drugs. CDR3 bases: TGTGCCAGCAGCGTAAGTCTGGGGAATGAGCAGTTCTTC. This encodes CASSVSLGNEQFF.